This T cell receptor beta chain appears in the sequencing data of a study of blood T cell repertoires in COVID-19. On the study more broadly: The origin of the acute and convalescent COVID-19 samples was the United States, Italy and Spain. In each case, the material was cDNA or gDNA derived from T cells, B-cell-depleted T cells, or PBMCs.

V shed 3 bases, J shed 5 bases, and the junction held 6 bases outside the gene matches. The germline CDR1 and CDR2 sequences are MDHEN and SYDVKM. This CDR3 spans 15 amino acids. Profiling relied on immunoSEQ multiplex PCR, and the TCRdb table lists in-frame clones only, not all of them. The data contain 250,000 to 300,000 clones, about nine tenths of them singletons. Sequenced input: peripheral blood. V is TRBV28 and J is TRBJ2-1, with 8 nucleotides matching TRBD1. This TCR was recovered from a woman aged 40 to 50 who had recovered from COVID-19. CDR3 sequence reads: CASSFTGGPNNEQFF. CDR3 nucleotide sequence: TGTGCCAGCAGTTTTACAGGGGGGCCTAACAATGAGCAGTTCTTC.